The 32 T cell receptor beta chains listed next were all sequenced from one sample in a study of shared clonotypes between healthy human individuals. The protocol was immunoSEQ multiplex PCR, while the TCRdb copy is restricted to in-frame clones and leaves out a portion. The repertoire holds millions of clones, with approximately 90% as singletons. Sequencing was performed on naive CD4+ T cells sorted from blood. This sample's subset: CD45RA+ positively selected. All receptors come from a young man in good health.

This sequence joins TRBV18 and TRBJ2-7; weak D call: TRBD2 (5 bases). This CDR3 region has 14 residues. The germline CDR1 and CDR2 sequences are KGHSH and LQKENI. The V end lost 3 bases, the J end lost 6 bases, and 15 bases lay between the germline ends. This chain's CDR3 is CASSPAGGYAEQYF. CDR3 coding DNA: TGTGCCAGCTCACCCGCTGGCGGGTACGCCGAGCAGTACTTC.

This chain connects TRBV10-3 to TRBJ1-2; 7 bases map to TRBD1. Germline V gives CDR1 ENHRY, CDR2 SYGVKD. With 6 bases clipped from V and 2 bases from J, the junction kept 9 bases outside the gene matches. This CDR3 is built from 15 residues. This CDR3 reads CAIRETGTENYGYTF. The CDR3 bases are TGTGCCATCAGGGAGACAGGGACAGAGAACTATGGCTACACCTTC.

The V call is TRBV7-8, the J call TRBJ2-1, with TRBD2 matching over 10 bases. The CDR3 spans 17 residues. J gave up 0 bases and V 1 base, and 3 bases lay outside the gene matches. Per germline, CDR1 SGHVS and CDR2 FQNEAQ. CDR3: CASSLVLAGVSYNEQFF. CDR3 in DNA: TGTGCCAGCAGCTTAGTTCTAGCGGGGGTCTCCTACAATGAGCAGTTCTTC.

The CDR3 protein is CASSLVSGGERDTQYF. CDR3 coding DNA: TGCGCCAGCAGCTTGGTCAGCGGGGGGGAAAGAGATACGCAGTATTTT. The rearrangement joins TRBV5-1 to TRBJ2-3; 10 nucleotides match TRBD2. The CDR3 is 16 amino acids. Germline V gene sequence: CDR1 SGHRS, CDR2 YFSETQ. V gave up 0 bases and J gave up 5 bases; unmatched junction bases: 6.

The rearrangement joins TRBV19 to TRBJ1-6; TRBD1 aligns across 7 bases. Germline-derived CDR1 and CDR2 are LNHDA and SQIVND (reference sequence). The CDR3 extends over 14 amino acids. V dropped 6 bases and J dropped 6; count of bases not matched to a gene: 5. CDR3 sequence reads: CASRWDSTNSPLHF. CDR3 bases: TGTGCCAGTAGATGGGACAGTACTAATTCACCCCTCCACTTT.

The chain links TRBV5-1 to TRBJ2-3; D gene ambiguous. The CDR3 spans 14 residues. CDR1 is SGHRS and CDR2 is YFSETQ in the germline V gene. V was cut by 1 base and J by 2 bases, with 8 bases left in between. The CDR3: CASSLTRITDTQYF. In DNA, the CDR3 is TGCGCCAGCAGCTTGACCAGGATCACAGATACGCAGTATTTT.

A remark on this clone: The sample holds other DNA sequences that translate to the same CDR3. This sequence joins TRBV9 and TRBJ2-2; D uncertain. The germline gives CDR1 SGDLS, CDR2 YYNGEE. The CDR3 is 15 amino acids. The V gene lost 0 bases and the J gene lost 2 bases, with 8 bases spanning the gap. CDR3: CASSVDRLNTGELFF. The CDR3 nucleotides are TGTGCCAGCAGCGTAGACAGATTAAACACCGGGGAGCTGTTTTTT. The whole variable domain, remainder taken from reference TRBV9 and TRBJ2-2, is DSGVTQTPKHLITATGQRVTLRCSPRSGDLSVYWYQQSLDQGLQFLIQYYNGEERAKGNILERFSAQQFPDLHSELNLSSLELGDSALYFCASSVDRLNTGELFFGEGSRLTVL.

This chain links TRBV6-1 with TRBJ1-6, with a weak D call TRBD1 (6 bases). Per the germline V gene, CDR1 is MNHNS and CDR2 is SASEGT. Trimming cost V 7 bases and J 7 bases, with 17 bases left between them. The CDR3 runs to 15 residues. The CDR3 spells CASIQPGHTNSPLHF. The DNA of the CDR3 is TGTGCCAGCATCCAACCGGGACATACGAATTCACCCCTCCACTTT.

The J gene is TRBJ2-7, the V gene TRBV7-9, with TRBD1 matching 9 bases. Germline CDR1 and CDR2: SEHNR and FQNEAQ (reference sequence). V lost 3 bases to trimming and J lost 7 bases; unmatched junction nucleotides: 7. The length of the CDR3 is 14 residues. The CDR3 DNA sequence: TGTGCCAGCAGCTTCTGGACAGGGGTGGGAGAGCAGTACTTC. It yields the protein CASSFWTGVGEQYF.

V usage is TRBV7-2 and J usage is TRBJ2-1, with D perhaps matching TRBD2 (6 bases). V was trimmed by 5 bases and J by 3 bases, leaving 17 bases between them. The CDR3 length is 16 residues. CDR1 and CDR2 (germline): SGHTA, FQGNSA. The CDR3 bases are TGTGCCAGCAGCCGGGGCGGACTACTCATCTACAATGAGCAGTTCTTC. It encodes CASSRGGLLIYNEQFF.

V is TRBV6-1 and J is TRBJ1-1; D may be TRBD1 (5 bases). The CDR3 contains 13 residues. The V gene's germline CDR1 is MNHNS and CDR2 SASEGT. V lost 6 bases and J lost 1, with 9 bases in between. The CDR3 coding sequence is TGTGCCAGCAGGACAGACTCGAACACTGAAGCTTTCTTT. Its protein is CASRTDSNTEAFF.

The CDR3 nucleotides are TGCGCCAGCAGCCGAAGGGTCAGGGATAGCTACAATGAGCAGTTCTTC. Translated: CASSRRVRDSYNEQFF. The genes are TRBV4-1 and TRBJ2-1, with D maybe TRBD1 (5 bases). The germline CDR1 and CDR2 sequences are MGHRA and YSYEKL. Deletions cut 4 bases from V and 3 bases from J, with 16 bases between. CDR3 length: 16 residues.

V is TRBV9 and J is TRBJ2-3; 7 bases agree with TRBD2. The germline gives CDR1 SGDLS, CDR2 YYNGEE. The CDR3 spans 15 residues. V lost 4 bases and J lost 3; bases outside the gene matches: 8. The CDR3 DNA reads TGTGCCAGCAGCATAGCGGGCCGGACTACAGATACGCAGTATTTT. Its protein is CASSIAGRTTDTQYF.

This chain uses TRBV7-2 with TRBJ2-7; D may be TRBD1 (6 bases). Trimming stripped 4 bases from V and 0 bases from J, with 19 bases between. The CDR3 is 17 residues long. CDR1 and CDR2 from the germline V gene are SGHTA and FQGNSA. The DNA of the CDR3 is TGTGCCAGCAGCTCTAGAGGGGCTGGGACAAACTCCTACGAGCAGTACTTC. Protein sequence: CASSSRGAGTNSYEQYF.

Only one count was recorded for this clone. The same CDR3 is also encoded by other DNA sequences in this sample. The chain has TRBV9 and TRBJ2-5, with 7 positions matching TRBD1. This CDR3 is built from 15 residues. The V gene's germline CDR1 is SGDLS and CDR2 YYNGEE. J gave up 4 bases and V 8 bases, and 14 bases lay outside the gene matches. In nucleotides, the CDR3 is TGTGCCAGTAGCCCGGGGACAGCCTTGGGAGAGACCCAGTACTTC. It specifies CASSPGTALGETQYF.

The chain carries TRBV2 and TRBJ1-5, with TRBD1 as a possible D gene (5 bases). The germline CDR1 and CDR2 sequences are SNHLY and FYNNEI. Trimming left V 6 bases short and J 5 bases short, with 11 bases between. The CDR3 covers 13 residues. The CDR3 DNA follows: TGTGCCAGCAGAGGGGACGGGGATCAGCCCCAGCATTTT. This codes for CASRGDGDQPQHF.

The V call is TRBV6-6, the J call TRBJ2-3; TRBD1 might be the D (5 bases). V gave up 5 bases and J gave up 5 bases, with 8 bases separating them. Germline V gene lookup returns CDR1 MNHNY and CDR2 SVGAGI (reference sequence). This CDR3 is built from 12 residues. In nucleotides, the CDR3 is TGTGCCAGCAGTGATCAGGGAGATACGCAGTATTTT. Protein sequence: CASSDQGDTQYF.

The chain carries TRBV7-9 and TRBJ1-1; D is unclear. There are 15 residues in the CDR3. V was cut by 0 bases and J by 3 bases, with 11 bases left in between. CDR1 is SEHNR and CDR2 is FQNEAQ in the germline V gene (reference sequence). CDR3 sequence: CASSLALGQHTEAFF. CDR3 nucleotide sequence: TGTGCCAGCAGCTTAGCATTAGGGCAACACACTGAAGCTTTCTTT.

The chain has TRBV12-5 and TRBJ1-1, with D unclear. The V end lost 2 bases, the J end lost 0 bases, and 19 bases lay between the germline ends. The CDR3 runs 18 residues. Germline CDR1 LGHNT, CDR2 FRNRAP. The CDR3 is CASGLSHTEHSMNTEAFF. The CDR3 DNA is TGTGCTAGTGGTTTGTCCCACACAGAGCACAGCATGAACACTGAAGCTTTCTTT.

The chain links TRBV7-2 to TRBJ1-2, with D unresolved. Germline lookup yields CDR1 SGHTA and CDR2 FQGNSA. V lost 0 bases and J 4 bases, leaving 15 bases between the germline ends. The CDR3 is 16 residues long. DNA of the CDR3: TGTGCCAGCAGCTTAGCCGGGTCTGGGTCGGGCTATGGCTACACCTTC. This codes for CASSLAGSGSGYGYTF.

V usage is TRBV7-9 and J usage is TRBJ2-3; unclear D gene. CDR3 length equals 12 residues. V was pared by 3 bases and J by 4 bases, with 5 bases between. Germline values: CDR1 SEHNR, CDR2 FQNEAQ (reference sequence). DNA for the CDR3: TGTGCCAGCAGCTTCCCGTCAGATACGCAGTATTTT. It encodes CASSFPSDTQYF.

V is TRBV30 and J is TRBJ1-4; D ambiguous. CDR1 GTSNPN and CDR2 SVGIG come from the germline V gene (reference sequence). This CDR3 has 12 amino acids. V lost 2 bases to trimming and J lost 8 bases, with 9 bases between them. For the CDR3, the DNA is TGTGCCTGGAGTCCGAAAGGGGAAAAACTGTTTTTT. Translated, it gives CAWSPKGEKLFF.

The chain recombines TRBV7-2 with TRBJ2-1, with D maybe TRBD2 (6 bases). CDR1 SGHTA and CDR2 FQGNSA come from the germline V gene. Trimming removed 5 bases from V and 0 bases from J, with 11 bases in between. This CDR3 region has 15 residues. CDR3 DNA: TGTGCCAGCAGCATGACTAGTAACTCCTACAATGAGCAGTTCTTC. It translates to CASSMTSNSYNEQFF.

V usage is TRBV10-3 and J usage is TRBJ1-2; unclear D gene. Germline V gene lookup returns CDR1 ENHRY and CDR2 SYGVKD. The CDR3 length is 14 residues. V lost 3 bases and J 1 base, leaving 9 bases between the germline ends. The CDR3 DNA reads TGTGCCATCAGTGATCAGATCATTAACTATGGCTACACCTTC. Translated: CAISDQIINYGYTF.

The V and J genes are TRBV27 and TRBJ2-7, with D perhaps matching TRBD1 (5 bases). V gave up 2 bases and J gave up 2 bases, with 10 bases separating them. Germline assignment: CDR1 MNHEY and CDR2 SMNVEV (reference sequence). The CDR3 runs 14 residues. The CDR3 bases are TGTGCCAGCAGTTTAGCAGGGCCGCCCTACGAGCAGTACTTC. It translates to CASSLAGPPYEQYF.

This chain joins TRBV9 and TRBJ2-3; TRBD2 aligns across 7 bases. The ends lost 4 bases at V and 5 bases at J; junction bases unmatched: 10. The germline V gene encodes CDR1 SGDLS and CDR2 YYNGEE. The CDR3 runs 15 residues. In DNA, the CDR3 is TGTGCCAGCAGCCCCGAGACACCGGGAGGAGATACGCAGTATTTT. Its translation: CASSPETPGGDTQYF.

V and J are TRBV7-2 and TRBJ2-1; D is unclear. Germline V lookup: CDR1 SGHTA, CDR2 FQGNSA. This CDR3 is 13 amino acids long. V shed 4 bases and J shed 6 bases, with 10 bases lying between them. This CDR3 reads CASSSPTGNEQFF. The CDR3 coding sequence is TGTGCCAGCAGCTCCCCCACGGGCAATGAGCAGTTCTTC.

The chain joins TRBV12-5 to TRBJ2-3; D not resolved. The CDR3 has 13 residues. Germline values: CDR1 LGHNT, CDR2 FRNRAP. V lost 2 bases, J lost 3 bases, and 6 bases lay in between. CDR3 coding DNA: TGTGCTAGTGGTTTGACAAATACAGATACGCAGTATTTT. Encoded protein: CASGLTNTDTQYF.

As concerns this clone: In the same sample, other DNA sequences code for this CDR3. The chain combines TRBV7-2 with TRBJ2-3, with D tentatively TRBD2 (5 bases). V shed 5 bases and J shed 5 bases, with 8 bases lying between them. Germline CDR1 reads SGHTA; CDR2 reads FQGNSA. CDR3 size: 12 residues. CDR3 amino acids: CASSLEGDTQYF. The DNA of the CDR3 is TGTGCCAGCAGCCTAGAGGGAGATACGCAGTATTTT.

V and J are TRBV2 and TRBJ1-1; D is possibly TRBD1 (5 bases). Germline-derived CDR1 and CDR2 are SNHLY and FYNNEI. This CDR3 comprises 16 residues. Trimming took off 2 bases at V and 3 bases at J, with 16 bases between the two ends. The CDR3 nucleotides read TGTGCCAGCAGTGAATGGGTGGGGGAGTTCGACACTGAAGCTTTCTTT. It encodes CASSEWVGEFDTEAFF.

The rearrangement joins TRBV19 to TRBJ1-5; D is unclear. Deletions cut 1 base from V and 6 bases from J, with 7 bases between. This CDR3 region has 13 residues. Germline V gives CDR1 LNHDA, CDR2 SQIVND (reference sequence). CDR3 sequence: CASSIVIGQPQHF. CDR3 DNA: TGTGCCAGTAGTATAGTAATCGGTCAGCCCCAGCATTTT.

This clone has just one count. The rearrangement links TRBV5-6 to TRBJ2-1; D remains unclear. V lost 0 bases and J lost 5, with 15 bases in between. Per germline, CDR1 SGHDT and CDR2 YYEEEE. This CDR3 is built from 16 residues. CDR3 residues: CASSLVGQQINNEQFF. Here the CDR3 DNA reads TGTGCCAGCAGCTTGGTTGGTCAACAAATAAACAATGAGCAGTTCTTC.